These T cell receptor beta chains were read from a single sample in a study of cytomegalovirus exposure and HLA in healthy donors. The assay was immunoSEQ multiplex PCR, and TCRdb's table has in-frame clones only and misses some. The data show over 150,000 clones, with over 70% seen just once and around 7.3% held by the top ten. The sequenced material came from PBMCs. The receptors shown here come from a man aged 25-40 years in good health and CMV-seropositive. CDR3s include the opening cysteine and the closing phenylalanine or tryptophan. A D gene is named only where the DNA matches it firmly. Clone size appears in some rows only: once, few, many, or a class for an expanded clone.

TRBJ2-5	TRBV7-3	-	-	CASSLGARETQYF
TRBJ2-7	TRBV28	-	-	CASSWGRYEQYF
TRBJ1-5	TRBV28	-	-	CASNPGSRPQHF
TRBJ2-7	TRBV4-1	TRBD1	few	CASSPKVGTGTYEQYF
TRBJ2-3	TRBV4-1	TRBD2	-	CASSQGMASGRATDTQYF
TRBJ2-7	TRBV5-4	-	-	CASSFPGSSSYEQYF
TRBJ2-1	TRBV7-9	-	-	CASSLPRIANSYNEQFF
TRBJ2-7	TRBV25-1	-	once	CASRSSYEQYF
TRBJ2-5	TRBV28	-	-	CASAPGRVLQETQYF
TRBJ1-2	TRBV5-1	TRBD1	-	CASSTGGGDGYTF
TRBJ2-5	TRBV6-1	TRBD2	-	CASTPSGIETQYF
TRBJ2-2	TRBV19	-	-	CASSIGGPETGELFF
TRBJ1-2	TRBV6-4	-	-	CASIDLFPHNTGNYGYTF
TRBJ2-1	TRBV9	-	-	CASSVAFSAFGSEQFF
TRBJ2-7	TRBV29-1	-	-	CSVALDNYEQYF
TRBJ1-4	TRBV4-1	TRBD1	-	CASSHGPDRGNEKLFF
TRBJ2-7	TRBV25-1	-	few	CASNTGPYEQYF
TRBJ2-7	TRBV6-5	TRBD1	once	CASRRQNRGSYEQYF